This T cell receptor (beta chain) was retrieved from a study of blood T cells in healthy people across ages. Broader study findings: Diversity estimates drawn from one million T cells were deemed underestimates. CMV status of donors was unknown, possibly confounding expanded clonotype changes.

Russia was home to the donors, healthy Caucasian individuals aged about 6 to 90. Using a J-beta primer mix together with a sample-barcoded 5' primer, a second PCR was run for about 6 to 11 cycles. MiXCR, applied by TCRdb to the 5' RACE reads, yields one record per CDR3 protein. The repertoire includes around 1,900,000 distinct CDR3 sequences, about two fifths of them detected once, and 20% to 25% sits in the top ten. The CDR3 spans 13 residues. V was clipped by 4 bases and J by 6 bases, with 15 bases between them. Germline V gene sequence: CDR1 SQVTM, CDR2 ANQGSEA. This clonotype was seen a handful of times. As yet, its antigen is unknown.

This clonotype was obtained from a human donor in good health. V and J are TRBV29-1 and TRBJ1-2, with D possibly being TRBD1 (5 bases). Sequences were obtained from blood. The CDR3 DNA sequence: TGCAGCGTTGGGGGCAGCCTTCCCGATGGCTACACCTTC. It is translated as CSVGGSLPDGYTF.